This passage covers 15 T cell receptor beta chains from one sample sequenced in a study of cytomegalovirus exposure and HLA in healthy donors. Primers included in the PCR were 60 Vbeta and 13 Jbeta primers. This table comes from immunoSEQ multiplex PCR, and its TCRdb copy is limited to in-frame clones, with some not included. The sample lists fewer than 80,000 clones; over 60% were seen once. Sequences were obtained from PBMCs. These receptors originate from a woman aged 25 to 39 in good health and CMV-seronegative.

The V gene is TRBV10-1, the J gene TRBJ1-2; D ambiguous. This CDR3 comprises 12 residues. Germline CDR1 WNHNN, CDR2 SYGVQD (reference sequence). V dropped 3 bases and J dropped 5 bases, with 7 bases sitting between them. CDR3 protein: CASSDEPYGYTF. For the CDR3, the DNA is TGCGCCAGCAGTGACGAGCCTTATGGCTACACCTTC.

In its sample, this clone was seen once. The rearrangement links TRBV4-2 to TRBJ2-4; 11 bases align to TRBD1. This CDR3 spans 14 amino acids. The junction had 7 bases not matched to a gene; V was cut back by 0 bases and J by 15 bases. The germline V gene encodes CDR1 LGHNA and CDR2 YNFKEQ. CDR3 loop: CASSQDSRDRGLYF. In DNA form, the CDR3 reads TGTGCCAGCAGCCAAGATAGCCGGGACAGGGGGTTGTACTTC.

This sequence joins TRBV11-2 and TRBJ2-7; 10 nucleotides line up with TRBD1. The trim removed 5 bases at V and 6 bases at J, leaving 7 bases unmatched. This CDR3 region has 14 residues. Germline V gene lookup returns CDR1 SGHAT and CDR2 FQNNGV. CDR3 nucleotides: TGTGCCAGCAGCCCGGGACAGGGGTTGGTCGAGCAGTACTTC. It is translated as CASSPGQGLVEQYF.

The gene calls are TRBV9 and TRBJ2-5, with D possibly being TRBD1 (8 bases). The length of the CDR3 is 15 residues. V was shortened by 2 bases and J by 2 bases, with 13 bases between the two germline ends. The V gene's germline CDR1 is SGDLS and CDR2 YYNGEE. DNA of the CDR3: TGTGCCAGCAGCGTCAACAGGGGGGGGCAAGAGACCCAGTACTTC. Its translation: CASSVNRGGQETQYF.

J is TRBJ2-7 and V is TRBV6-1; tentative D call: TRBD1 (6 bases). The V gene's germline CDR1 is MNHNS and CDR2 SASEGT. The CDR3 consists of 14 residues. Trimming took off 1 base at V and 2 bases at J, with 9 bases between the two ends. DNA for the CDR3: TGTGCCAGCAGTGAAGGCAGGGGCCCCTACGAGCAGTACTTC. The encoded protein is CASSEGRGPYEQYF.

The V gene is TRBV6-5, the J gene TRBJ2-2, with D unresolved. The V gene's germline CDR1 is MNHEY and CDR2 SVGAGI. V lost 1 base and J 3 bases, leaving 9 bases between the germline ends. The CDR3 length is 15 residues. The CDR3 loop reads CASSYFGLYTGELFF. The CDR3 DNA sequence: TGTGCCAGCAGTTACTTTGGCCTGTACACCGGGGAGCTGTTTTTT.

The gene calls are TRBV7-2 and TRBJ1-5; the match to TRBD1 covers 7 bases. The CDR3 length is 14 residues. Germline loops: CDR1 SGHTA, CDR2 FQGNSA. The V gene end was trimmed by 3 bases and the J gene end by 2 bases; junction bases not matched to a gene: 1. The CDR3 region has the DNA TGTGCCAGCAGCTTTACAGGGGGCAATCAGCCCCAGCATTTT. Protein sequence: CASSFTGGNQPQHF. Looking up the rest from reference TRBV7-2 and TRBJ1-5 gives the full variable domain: GAGVSQSPSNKVTEKGKDVELRCDPISGHTALYWYRQSLGQGLEFLIYFQGNSAPDKSGLPSDRFSAERTGGSVSTLTIQRTQQEDSAVYLCASSFTGGNQPQHFGDGTRLSIL.

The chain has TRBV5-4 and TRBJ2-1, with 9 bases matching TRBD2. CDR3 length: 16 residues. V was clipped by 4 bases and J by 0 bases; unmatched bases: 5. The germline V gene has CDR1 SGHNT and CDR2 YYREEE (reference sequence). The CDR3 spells CASSPDSGSSYNEQFF. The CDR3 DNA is TGTGCCAGCAGCCCGGATAGCGGGAGCTCCTACAATGAGCAGTTCTTC.

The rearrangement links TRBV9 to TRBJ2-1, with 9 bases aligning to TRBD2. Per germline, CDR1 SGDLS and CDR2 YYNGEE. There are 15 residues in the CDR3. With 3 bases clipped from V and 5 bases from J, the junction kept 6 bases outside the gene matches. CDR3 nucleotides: TGTGCCAGCAGCGATAGCGGGAGAAGGGACAATGAGCAGTTCTTC. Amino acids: CASSDSGRRDNEQFF.

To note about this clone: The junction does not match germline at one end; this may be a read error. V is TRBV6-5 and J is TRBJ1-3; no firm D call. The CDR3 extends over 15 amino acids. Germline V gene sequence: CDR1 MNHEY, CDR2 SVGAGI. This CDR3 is CASSNSMGPGNTIYF. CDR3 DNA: TGTGCCAGCAGTAACTCTATGGGCCCTGGAAACACCATATATTTT.

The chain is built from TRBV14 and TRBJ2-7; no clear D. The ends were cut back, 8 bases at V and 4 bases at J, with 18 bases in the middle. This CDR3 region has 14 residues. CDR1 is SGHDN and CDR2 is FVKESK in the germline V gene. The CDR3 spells CASAPGLNYYEQYF. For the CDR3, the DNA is TGTGCCAGCGCCCCTGGGCTAAATTATTACGAGCAGTACTTC.

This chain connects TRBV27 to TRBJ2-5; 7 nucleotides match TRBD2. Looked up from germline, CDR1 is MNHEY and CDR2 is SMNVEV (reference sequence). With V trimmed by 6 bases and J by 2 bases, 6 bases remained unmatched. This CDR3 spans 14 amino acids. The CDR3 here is CASRASGRQETQYF. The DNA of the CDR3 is TGTGCCAGCAGGGCTAGCGGCAGACAAGAGACCCAGTACTTC.

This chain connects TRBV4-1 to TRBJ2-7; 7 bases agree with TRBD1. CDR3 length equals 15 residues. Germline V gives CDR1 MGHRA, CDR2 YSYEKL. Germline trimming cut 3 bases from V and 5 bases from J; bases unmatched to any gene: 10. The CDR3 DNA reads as TGCGCCAGCAGCCATCCTTCGGACAGGAGAAACGAGCAGTACTTC. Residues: CASSHPSDRRNEQYF.

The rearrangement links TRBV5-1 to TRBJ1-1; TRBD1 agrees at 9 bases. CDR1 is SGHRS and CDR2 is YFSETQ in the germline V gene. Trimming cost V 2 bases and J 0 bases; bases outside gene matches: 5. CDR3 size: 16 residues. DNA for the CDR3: TGCGCCAGCAGCTTTGACCGGGACAGGGTGAACACTGAAGCTTTCTTT. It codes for CASSFDRDRVNTEAFF.

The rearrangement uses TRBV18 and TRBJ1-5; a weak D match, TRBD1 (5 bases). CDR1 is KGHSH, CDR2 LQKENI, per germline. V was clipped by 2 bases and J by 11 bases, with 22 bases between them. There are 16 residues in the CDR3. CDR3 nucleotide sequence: TGTGCCAGCTCACCAAATTCAGGGCAGGCCCTATTGGCCCAGCATTTT. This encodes CASSPNSGQALLAQHF.